What follows describes a single TCR beta chain. The target antigen is unknown. This sample was taken from a study of cytomegalovirus exposure and HLA in healthy donors. Across the whole study: Genetic ancestry analysis placed around 76% of the 300 to 400 donors that were genotyped in the Caucasian-associated cluster. Study-wide findings and caveats: Cytomegalovirus status, reportedly, was diagnosed with high specificity and sensitivity by the classifier. It was 150 to 200 TCR beta chains that were listed as cytomegalovirus-associated. Reported findings show TCR beta sequences accurately forecast HLA-A and HLA-B alleles in most subjects.

The CDR3 has 17 amino acids. Germline CDR1 and CDR2: SGHTA and FQGTGA. V lost 4 bases to trimming and J lost 4 bases; unmatched junction nucleotides: 9. PCR employed 60 Vbeta and 13 Jbeta primers. Generated by immunoSEQ multiplex PCR, the TCRdb table keeps only in-frame clones and is missing some. The sample consists of 250,000 or so clones, about 93% of them appearing once. The genes are TRBV7-3 and TRBJ2-1, with 11 nucleotides matching TRBD2. Sequenced material: PBMCs. This receptor was obtained from a girl aged 2-10 years in good health and CMV-seronegative. This chain's CDR3 is CASSSFLSGGEYNEQFF. CDR3 DNA: TGTGCCAGCAGCTCTTTTCTTAGCGGGGGGGAGTACAATGAGCAGTTCTTC.